This TCR beta chain appears in the sequencing data of a study of early T cells in non-severe SARS-CoV-2 infection. The table lists this clonotype with many counts. Germline V gene lookup returns CDR1 SGHVS and CDR2 FNYEAQ. V lost 1 base and J lost 2, with 24 bases in between. The CDR3 length is 20 residues. The TCR library protocol was used to attach unique molecular identifiers. These identifiers were attached to individual cDNA molecules. TCRdb re-analysed the 5' RACE reads in MiXCR, keeping a single row per CDR3 protein. The data show about 29,000 distinct CDR3 sequences, roughly 4.3% seen once. Sequences were obtained from whole blood. This clonotype was sampled from an adult who was a healthcare worker with PCR-confirmed SARS-CoV-2 infection or an uninfected control (not recorded which). This chain links TRBV7-6 with TRBJ1-5; D is possibly TRBD1 (6 bases). CDR3 nucleotide sequence: TGTGCCAGCAGCTTAGAAACAGGGTTATCATGGAGGGGTGGCAATCAGCCCCAGCATTTT. Translated, it gives CASSLETGLSWRGGNQPQHF.